A selection of T cell receptor beta chains follows, all from one sample in a study of OX40 agonist ivuxolimab in advanced cancers. Produced via immunoSEQ multiplex PCR; TCRdb's table is partial and in-frame only. The top ten hold 0.9% to 1.4% of the sample, which has 70,000 or so clones, 80% to 90% seen once. The specimen was CD4+ or CD8+ T cells sorted from blood, collected in a trial of the OX40 agonist ivuxolimab. Source of these receptors: an adult with an advanced solid tumor such as melanoma, head and neck, liver or kidney cancer. Each CDR3 is given with its conserved first and last residue. A D gene is named only where the DNA matches it firmly.

TGTGCCAGCTCACCAGGGACAGATACGCAGTATTTT	CASSPGTDTQYF	NA	TRBV18	TRBJ2-3
TGTGCCAGCAGCTCCCTGGGGGGGACTAGCGGGGCCGGGGAGCTGTTTTTT	CASSSLGGTSGAGELFF	TRBD2	TRBV7-7	TRBJ2-2
TGCGCCAGCACTCCCGGGATTTCCTACGAGCAGTACTTC	CASTPGISYEQYF	NA	TRBV10-2	TRBJ2-7
TGTGCCAGCGCAAGGGGGGGCCAAGATACGCAGTATTTT	CASARGGQDTQYF	NA	TRBV2	TRBJ2-3
TGTGCCAGCAGTGAAGCTTCCTGGGTGGACAGACAAATTTTCGGCTACACCTTC	CASSEASWVDRQIFGYTF	NA	TRBV6-1	TRBJ1-2
TGTGCCAGCAGCTTAGCACAGTTAGGGAACACCGGGGAGCTGTTTTTT	CASSLAQLGNTGELFF	NA	TRBV7-2	TRBJ2-2
TGCGCCAGCAGCTTGGTTCCGGCCGGAGAGACCCAGTACTTC	CASSLVPAGETQYF	NA	TRBV5-1	TRBJ2-5
TGTGCCAGCAGCTTAGGGTCCGGGAGAGATACGCAGTATTTT	CASSLGSGRDTQYF	NA	TRBV7-9	TRBJ2-3
TGTGCCAGCAGTGTAAGAGGAATAAATGAAAAACTGTTTTTT	CASSVRGINEKLFF	NA	TRBV2	TRBJ1-4
TGTGCCACCAGCAGAGGCCCTATGGGTAGGGGAAGCTCCGAAGCTTTCTTT	CATSRGPMGRGSSEAFF	NA	TRBV15	TRBJ1-1